A selection of T cell receptor beta chains follows, all from one sample in a study of a mutant IDH1 vaccine in newly diagnosed glioma. Antigens for these TCRs are unknown. Profiled with immunoSEQ multiplex PCR; TCRdb holds only in-frame clones, not every one. This table has 30,000 to 40,000 clones, roughly four fifths appearing once. The source material was PBMCs, sampled from a glioma patient whose treatment included an IDH1 peptide vaccine. Receptors were obtained from a man aged 25 to 45 with glioma. Each CDR3 is given with its conserved first and last residue. Fields, in order: V gene, D gene, J gene, clone size, CDR3 protein, CDR3 DNA. The D gene is left open where the match is weak. Some rows mark clone size as missing; the rest say once, few, many or name a class of expanded clone.

TRBV7-2	NA	TRBJ1-1	NA	CASSLGGGVSTEAFF	TGTGCCAGCAGCTTAGGTGGAGGGGTTAGTACTGAAGCTTTCTTT
TRBV18	NA	TRBJ1-1	few	CASSPRPNTEAFF	TGTGCCAGCTCACCACGGCCGAACACTGAAGCTTTCTTT
TRBV5-4	TRBD2	TRBJ2-3	NA	CASSLTGRRHTDTQYF	TGTGCCAGCAGCTTGACCGGGAGGAGGCACACAGATACGCAGTATTTT
TRBV5-5	TRBD1	TRBJ1-3	NA	CASSLGRGQPGRNTIYF	TGTGCCAGCAGCTTAGGAAGGGGACAGCCTGGTAGAAACACCATATATTTT
TRBV2	NA	TRBJ2-5	NA	CASSPGRTQYF	TGTGCCAGCAGTCCCGGGAGGACCCAGTACTTC
TRBV6-1	NA	TRBJ1-1	few	CASSAYRAENTEAFF	TGTGCCAGCAGTGCGTACAGGGCCGAGAACACTGAAGCTTTCTTT
TRBV29-1	TRBD1	TRBJ2-4	NA	CSARQGYSKNIQYF	TGCAGCGCCCGACAGGGCTATTCCAAAAACATTCAGTACTTC
TRBV25-1	NA	TRBJ2-7	once	CASSGRASGWQQYF	TGTGCCAGCAGTGGCCGGGCTAGTGGGTGGCAGCAGTACTTC
TRBV28	NA	TRBJ1-1	NA	CASSLRGQNTEAFF	TGTGCCAGCAGTTTACGGGGACAAAACACTGAAGCTTTCTTT
TRBV30	NA	TRBJ2-5	few	CAWRIDQETQYF	TGTGCCTGGAGGATCGATCAAGAGACCCAGTACTTC
TRBV27	TRBD1	TRBJ1-5	NA	CASAVGTGFSEPQHF	TGTGCCAGCGCCGTGGGGACAGGGTTCTCAGAGCCCCAGCATTTT
TRBV27	NA	TRBJ2-3	NA	CASSTRGRTDTQYF	TGTGCCAGCAGTACTCGGGGCCGCACAGATACGCAGTATTTT
TRBV7-8	TRBD1	TRBJ1-1	NA	CASSEKGAMNTEAFF	TGTGCCAGCAGCGAAAAGGGGGCCATGAACACTGAAGCTTTCTTT
TRBV7-2	TRBD2	TRBJ2-2	NA	CASSWTSGRSGELFF	TGTGCCAGCAGCTGGACTAGCGGGAGATCCGGGGAGCTGTTTTTT
TRBV5-4	TRBD1	TRBJ2-7	NA	CASSPGGPYEQYF	TGTGCCAGCAGTCCAGGGGGCCCCTACGAGCAGTACTTC